This T cell receptor beta chain was obtained from a study of T-cell reconstitution after alpha-beta-depleted transplantation in children. Study results and caveats: Certain patients had high TCRbeta diversity at day 60, and it came from recipient T cells and thymic progenitors that survived. T-cell counts and diversity were attributed mostly to newly produced T cells one year after transplant.

Preparation of the TCRbeta library used unique molecular identifiers. Each CDR3 protein is one row after TCRdb ran MiXCR on the PCR reads. Of about 110,000 distinct CDR3 sequences listed, around 6.4% are singletons. On this clonotype: Antigen specificity is unknown. A much larger clone sits a single nucleotide away, making a read error possible.

The CDR3 has 15 amino acids. Trimming stripped 5 bases from V and 1 base from J, with 14 bases between. CDR1 and CDR2 (germline): MNHNS, SASEGT. The TCR sequence derives from a male patient under 10 years old who had a stem cell transplant for acute lymphoblastic leukemia, so the T cells may come from the graft donor. The starting material was PBMCs, mostly from graft donor cells, obtained 360 days after TCRalphabeta/CD19-depleted stem cell transplant. The chain recombines TRBV6-1 with TRBJ2-5, with D tentatively TRBD1 (5 bases). Here the CDR3 reads CASSRRAGRQETQYF. The CDR3 DNA reads TGTGCCAGCAGTCGCCGGGCAGGGCGCCAAGAGACCCAGTACTTC.